One sample yielded the 15 T cell receptor gamma chains listed below, sequenced in a study of gamma-delta chains in newborns, infants, children. TCRdb ran CATT on the reads. The sample holds a few thousand gamma-chain clones, about 55% seen once. The sequenced material came from blood. Every receptor here comes from a child who was a newborn, infant or young child, either healthy, febrile or measles-vaccinated (not recorded which).

This chain joins TRGV9 and TRGJP. The J gene is not listed in TCRdb, so it was assigned here from a DNA match to germline. CDR1 and CDR2 from the germline V gene are GITISATS and ISYDGTV (reference sequence). The CDR3 is 16 residues long. J lost 2 bases, V lost 4 bases, and 2 bases had no gene match. The CDR3, as DNA: TGTGCCTTGTGGGATTGGCAAGAGTTGGGCAAAAAAATCAAGGTATTT. Amino acid sequence: CALWDWQELGKKIKVF.

The V gene corresponds to TRGV4; no J gene was called. The CDR3 totals 11 residues. Germline values: CDR1 EGSTGY, CDR2 YDSYTSSV. The chain's CDR3 is CATSNYYNKLF. The CDR3 DNA reads TGTGCCACCTCGAATTATTATAATAAACTCTTT.

The chain carries TRGV8 and TRGJP2. The J gene was missing in TCRdb and was found by matching the end of the DNA to germline. Germline CDR1 VENAVY, CDR2 YDSYNSRV. The CDR3 contains 12 residues. After removal of 3 bases from V and 9 bases from J, the junction contained 4 bases not matched to a gene. CDR3 protein: CATWDGYWIKTF. CDR3 sequence (DNA): TGTGCCACCTGGGATGGATATTGGATCAAGACGTTT.

The chain employs TRGV2 and TRGJ1 or TRGJ2. TCRdb records no J gene; here it was assigned by comparing the DNA to germline. The trim removed 1 base at V and 2 bases at J, leaving 5 bases unmatched. Per germline, CDR1 EGSNGY and CDR2 YDSYNSKV. CDR3 length equals 14 residues. The CDR3 is CATWDGRHYYKKLF. CDR3 in DNA: TGTGCCACCTGGGACGGTCGCCATTATTATAAGAAACTCTTT.

The chain employs TRGV2 and TRGJ1 or TRGJ2. The J gene was not available in TCRdb and was assigned here by matching the DNA to germline segments. There are 11 residues in the CDR3. J lost 11 bases, V lost 0 bases, and 4 bases had no gene match. Per germline, CDR1 EGSNGY and CDR2 YDSYNSKV. The CDR3 spells CATWDGEEKLF. CDR3 sequence (DNA): TGTGCCACCTGGGACGGGGAAGAGAAACTCTTT.

V and J are TRGV9 and TRGJP. TCRdb offers no J gene call, so here the DNA was matched to germline to obtain one. The CDR3 contains 16 residues. Germline CDR1 and CDR2: GITISATS and ISYDGTV (reference sequence). V dropped 3 bases and J dropped 11; count of bases not matched to a gene: 10. CDR3 sequence: CALWEPKGVGKKIKVF. DNA of the CDR3: TGTGCCTTGTGGGAGCCTAAAGGGGTGGGCAAAAAAATCAAGGTATTT.

Turning to this clone: Other DNA sequences in this specimen translate into the identical CDR3. This chain uses TRGV9 with TRGJP. In the absence of a J gene in TCRdb, the DNA was matched to germline to assign it here. The CDR3 consists of 17 residues. The germline V gene encodes CDR1 GITISATS and CDR2 ISYDGTV (reference sequence). Unmatched junction bases numbered 6, after V lost 0 bases and J lost 7 bases. The CDR3 loop reads CALWEVLGELGKKIKVF. CDR3 nucleotides: TGTGCCTTGTGGGAGGTGCTTGGTGAGTTGGGCAAAAAAATCAAGGTATTT.

The rearrangement links TRGV5 to TRGJ1 or TRGJ2. The J gene comes from matching the DNA to germline here; TCRdb lacks it. The J segment lost 9 bases and the V segment lost 5 bases, leaving 10 bases of the junction unmatched. The germline V gene encodes CDR1 VINAFY and CDR2 YDVSNSKD. This CDR3 is built from 12 residues. This CDR3 is CATWGPPSKKLF. Written as DNA, the CDR3 is TGTGCCACCTGGGGCCCTCCCTCTAAGAAACTCTTT.

This clone was seen a few times. This sample includes further DNA sequences coding for the same CDR3. V and J are TRGV2 and TRGJ1 or TRGJ2. TCRdb does not report a J gene; here it was assigned by matching the DNA to germline references. Germline CDR1 EGSNGY, CDR2 YDSYNSKV. There are 11 residues in the CDR3. V lost 1 base and J lost 12; bases outside the gene matches: 6. The CDR3 reads CATWDGRRKLF. The CDR3 bases are TGTGCCACCTGGGACGGTCGTAGGAAACTCTTT.

The rearrangement links TRGV3 to TRGJP2. The J gene was not available in TCRdb and was assigned here by matching the DNA to germline segments. The CDR3 covers 13 residues. Trimming cost V 2 bases and J 8 bases; bases outside gene matches: 5. Germline V CDR1 and CDR2: VTNTFY, YDVSTARD (reference sequence). The CDR3 is CATWDTLDWIKTF. CDR3 DNA sequence: TGTGCCACCTGGGACACCCTAGATTGGATCAAGACGTTT.

The chain carries TRGV3 and TRGJ1 or TRGJ2. No J gene was available from TCRdb, and it was assigned here by a germline match of the DNA. The V segment lost 3 bases and the J segment 9 bases; nucleotides outside the gene matches: 8. CDR1 and CDR2 from the germline V gene are VTNTFY and YDVSTARD (reference sequence). The CDR3 length is 12 residues. DNA of the CDR3: TGTGCCACCTGGGACCCCTCGAGTAAGAAACTCTTT. It specifies CATWDPSSKKLF.

CDR3 region: CATWELYSSDWIKTF. For the CDR3, the DNA is TGTGCCACCTGGGAACTATATAGTAGTGATTGGATCAAGACGTTT. The chain has TRGV2 and TRGJP2. No J segment appears in TCRdb, so it was assigned here by matching the sequence to germline. After removal of 4 bases from V and 0 bases from J, the junction contained 5 bases not matched to a gene. Germline lookup yields CDR1 EGSNGY and CDR2 YDSYNSKV. The CDR3 is 15 residues long.

This chain joins TRGV3 and TRGJ1 or TRGJ2. TCRdb carries no J gene annotation; the J gene was assigned here by matching the DNA with germline. CDR3 size: 16 residues. The V gene end was trimmed by 0 bases and the J gene end by 5 bases; junction bases not matched to a gene: 13. Per germline, CDR1 VTNTFY and CDR2 YDVSTARD (reference sequence). Written as DNA, the CDR3 is TGTGCCACCTGGGACAGGTGGGGGCGGTGGGATTATAAGAAACTCTTT. This gives the protein CATWDRWGRWDYKKLF.

V and J are TRGV8 and TRGJ1 or TRGJ2. Germline matching of the DNA provided the J gene here, since TCRdb leaves it blank. This CDR3 spans 16 amino acids. With V trimmed by 4 bases and J by 6 bases, 18 bases remained unmatched. CDR1 and CDR2 from the germline V gene are VENAVY and YDSYNSRV. CDR3 in amino acids: CATWEAAKERSYKKLF. The CDR3 DNA sequence: TGTGCCACCTGGGAAGCGGCGAAAGAGCGTAGTTATAAGAAACTCTTT.

This clone has only a few counts. Other DNA sequences in the same sample also yield this CDR3. The CDR3 coding sequence is TGTGCCACCTGGGACCGACCATATTATTATAAGAAACTCTTT. It encodes CATWDRPYYYKKLF. This chain joins TRGV3 and TRGJ1 or TRGJ2. The J gene, missing from TCRdb, was assigned here through DNA to germline matching. J was trimmed by 2 bases and V by 3 bases; bases with no gene match: 7. This CDR3 spans 14 amino acids. Germline CDR1 and CDR2: VTNTFY and YDVSTARD (reference sequence).